This T cell receptor beta chain was found in a study of blood T cell repertoires in COVID-19. This clone was found a few times. Original methodology: How many nucleated cells were present was estimated from reference gene primer amplification. Data came from immunoSEQ multiplex PCR; TCRdb stores just in-frame clones and leaves some out. The DNA was the basis for D and trimming; V, J and clone size are from that table. The table lists approximately 60,000 clones, 60% to 85% of them singletons. The CDR3 has 13 amino acids. V shed 4 bases and J 2 bases; nucleotides not matched to a gene: 2. CDR1 and CDR2 from the germline V gene are SGHKS and YYEKEE (reference sequence).

The chain links TRBV5-5 to TRBJ1-2; 7 bases fit TRBD1. The sequenced sample was peripheral blood. The source of this sequence is a man aged 55 to 69 with acute or convalescent COVID-19. CDR3 bases: TGTGCCAGCAGCATGACAGGGAACTATGGCTACACCTTC. It codes for CASSMTGNYGYTF. Complete variable domain (other parts from reference TRBV5-5 and TRBJ1-2): DAGVTQSPTHLIKTRGQQVTLRCSPISGHKSVSWYQQVLGQGPQFIFQYYEKEERGRGNFPDRFSARQFPNYSSELNVNALLLGDSALYLCASSMTGNYGYTFGSGTRLTVV.